The entry that follows covers one T cell receptor beta chain sequence. Antigen unknown. Constant-segment-primed 5'RACE gave TCR alpha and TCR beta cDNA libraries with sample barcodes and UMIs. TCRdb independently ran MiXCR on the 5' RACE reads; one entry per CDR3 protein. Counted here are about 270,000 distinct CDR3 sequences, about a sixth occurring once; the ten biggest clones make up around 23%. This sample is part of a study of T-cell memory formation after mild COVID-19. Study-level information: TCR clusters mostly belonged to single donors. Points from the study as a whole: There were some responding clones in pre-infection memory, which suggested that cross-reactive memory had joined. The CD4+ clones that contracted clustered mainly within CM and EM, and the CD8+ clones concentrated in EMRA.

Deletions cut 1 base from V and 2 bases from J, with 6 bases between. From germline, CDR1 is ENHRY and CDR2 SYGVKD. CDR3 size: 13 residues. The V call is TRBV10-3, the J call TRBJ2-7, with no clear D. The TCR originated in a man aged 18 to 29 who had mild COVID-19 (a few samples of this study predate the infection). Cell type and time point are not known. Sequences were obtained from PBMCs or a T cell subset sorted from them (not recorded which). Here the CDR3 reads CAISELQAYEQYF. Here the CDR3 DNA reads TGTGCCATCAGTGAGTTGCAGGCCTACGAGCAGTACTTC.